This paragraph reports one TCR beta chain. Its antigen is still unknown. Both iRepertoire HTBI primers and Arm-PCR of CDR3 regions were used to build the TCR beta libraries. One entry per CDR3 protein, called by TCRdb with MiXCR from the multiplex PCR reads. The repertoire has hundreds of thousands of distinct CDR3 sequences, around 15% of them found once; the top ten carry approximately 18%. Germline loops: CDR1 MNHEY, CDR2 SVGEGT. The V end lost 5 bases, the J end lost 5 bases, and 21 bases lay between the germline ends. CDR3 length: 16 amino acids. The sample comes from a study of regulatory T cells in long-lasting Graves disease. Study findings and constraints: Few sampled subjects may have lowered accuracy. TRBV28, TRBJ1-2 and TRBJ2-5 were segments that persistent disease favored.

Noted time point: newly diagnosed GD, antithyroid drugs for less than 3 months. RNA from PBMCs was the source of the TCR library. American Thyroid Association guidelines were used to diagnose Graves' disease. The same sample was also studied in work on T cells in Graves' hyperthyroidism and ophthalmopathy.

The chain combines TRBV6-2 or TRBV6-3 with TRBJ1-2, with D possibly TRBD1 on 6 matching bases. The sequencing used peripheral blood mononuclear cells (PBMCs), collected at new diagnosis, from a patient treated with antithyroid drugs. The clonotype comes from a woman in her twenties or thirties with Graves disease. CDR3 loop: CASSLLWGQSVYGYTF. CDR3 nucleotide sequence: TGTGCCAGCAGTCTACTCTGGGGACAATCGGTTTATGGCTACACCTTC.